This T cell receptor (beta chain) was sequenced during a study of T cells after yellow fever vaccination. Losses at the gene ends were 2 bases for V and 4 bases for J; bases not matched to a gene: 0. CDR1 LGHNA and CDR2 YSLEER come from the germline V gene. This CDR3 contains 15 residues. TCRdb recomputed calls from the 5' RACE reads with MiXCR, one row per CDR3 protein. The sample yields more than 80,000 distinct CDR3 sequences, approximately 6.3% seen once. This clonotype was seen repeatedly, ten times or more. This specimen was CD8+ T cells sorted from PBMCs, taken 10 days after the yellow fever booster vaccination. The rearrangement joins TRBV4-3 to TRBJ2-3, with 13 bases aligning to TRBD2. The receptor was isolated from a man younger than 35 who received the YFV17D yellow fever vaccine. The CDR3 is CASSQTSGGADTQYF. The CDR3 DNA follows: TGCGCCAGCAGCCAAACTAGCGGGGGGGCAGATACGCAGTATTTT.